This T cell receptor (beta chain) was documented in a study of T cell repertoires in cytomegalovirus infection. TCRdb re-analysed the reads in MiXCR, keeping a single row per CDR3 protein. Seen here are 630,000 or so distinct CDR3 sequences, 24% observed once, and the top ten hold 7.5% to 9%. Trimming took 0 bases from V and 0 from J, leaving 6 bases between them. Germline-derived CDR1 and CDR2 are DFQATT and SNEGSKA (reference sequence). The CDR3 has 14 amino acids. This clonotype was recorded at least ten times. The sample consisted of CD8+ T cells from PBMCs. The sequence came from a human donor in good health (CMV status not recorded). Some clones in this sample may be carry-over from other donors' samples. The rearrangement links TRBV20-1 to TRBJ1-5; D is uncertain. DNA of the CDR3: TGCAGTGCTAGAGATCGGGGTAGCAATCAGCCCCAGCATTTT. Amino acid sequence: CSARDRGSNQPQHF.